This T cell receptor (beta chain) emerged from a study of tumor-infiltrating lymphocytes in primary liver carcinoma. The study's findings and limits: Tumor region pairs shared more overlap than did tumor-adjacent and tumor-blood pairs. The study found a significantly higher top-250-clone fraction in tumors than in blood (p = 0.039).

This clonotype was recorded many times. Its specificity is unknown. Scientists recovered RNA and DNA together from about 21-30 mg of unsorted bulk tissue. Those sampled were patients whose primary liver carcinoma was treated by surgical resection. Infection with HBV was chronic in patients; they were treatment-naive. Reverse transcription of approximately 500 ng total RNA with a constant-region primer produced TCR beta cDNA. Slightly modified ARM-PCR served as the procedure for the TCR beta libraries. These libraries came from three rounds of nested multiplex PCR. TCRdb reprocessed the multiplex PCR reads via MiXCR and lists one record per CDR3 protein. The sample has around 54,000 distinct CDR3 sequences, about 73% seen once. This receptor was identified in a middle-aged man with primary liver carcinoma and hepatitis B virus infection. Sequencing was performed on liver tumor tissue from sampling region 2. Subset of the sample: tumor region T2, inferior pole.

CDR3: CASSYQTVANTEAFF. CDR3 DNA: TGTGCCAGCAGTTACCAGACAGTGGCGAACACTGAAGCTTTCTTT. The chain couples TRBV6-6 to TRBJ1-1, with D maybe TRBD1 (5 bases). This CDR3 comprises 15 residues. Per the germline V gene, CDR1 is MNHNY and CDR2 is SVGAGI (reference sequence). Trimming took 2 bases from V and 1 from J, leaving 11 bases between them.